This entry describes one T cell receptor (beta chain). The sample belongs to a study of control samples from healthy donors and cancer patients. Libraries were prepared by immunoSEQ multiplex PCR; TCRdb keeps only in-frame clonotypes and omits some of them. In the table there are around 130,000 clones, around 90% of which are singletons. Trimming removed 1 base from V and 6 bases from J, with 19 bases in between. CDR3 size: 17 residues. Germline V gene sequence: CDR1 SGHVS, CDR2 FQNEAQ. The sequencing sample was made of blood. The clonotype originates from a man aged 50 to 60 in good health. The chain combines TRBV7-8 with TRBJ2-1, with D possibly being TRBD1 (6 bases). CDR3 bases: TGTGCCAGCAGCTTAGGGGGGCTCTCTACTCGGGGCAATGAGCAGTTCTTC. Translating it yields CASSLGGLSTRGNEQFF.